One and the same sample provided the 16 T cell receptor beta chains below, sequenced in a study of CD8+ T cells in alopecia areata. Extraction of RNA preceded its reverse transcription into cDNA, which served as the sequencing template. Sequencing was performed with immunoSEQ multiplex PCR; in TCRdb, only in-frame clones are kept and a portion is missing. This table holds approximately 98,000 clones, about 60% found once. The specimen sequenced was NKG2D-low CD8+ T cells sorted from blood. The source is a human donor with alopecia areata.

The sample holds a few counts of this clone. An end of the junction does not agree with germline; a read error may underlie this. The chain recombines TRBV19 with TRBJ1-4; no reliable D call. The germline CDR1 and CDR2 sequences are LNHDA and SQIVND (reference sequence). The CDR3 spans 12 residues. Here the CDR3 reads CASSTLRDDMLF. The CDR3 region has the DNA TGTGCCAGTAGTACCCTCCGAGACGACATGCTCTTT.

The chain employs TRBV4-1 and TRBJ2-7, with 8 bases matching TRBD1. Trimming removed 3 bases from V and 5 bases from J; junction bases left unmatched: 15. Germline lookup yields CDR1 MGHRA and CDR2 YSYEKL. The CDR3 covers 17 residues. CDR3 sequence (DNA): TGCGCCAGCAGCCACTCCCCGGGGCAGGGGGCGGCGAACGAGCAGTACTTC. Its translation: CASSHSPGQGAANEQYF.

This rearrangement joins TRBV7-9 to TRBJ2-2; 10 nucleotides match TRBD2. The CDR3 is 16 amino acids. The germline gives CDR1 SEHNR, CDR2 FQNEAQ (reference sequence). V trimming: 5 bases; J trimming: 7 bases; junction bases outside the gene matches: 10. CDR3 nucleotide sequence: TGTGCCAGCAGCACAACCGGGACTAGCGTAAACGGGGAGCTGTTTTTT. This encodes CASSTTGTSVNGELFF.

The chain combines TRBV5-1 with TRBJ1-1, with unresolved D. Per germline, CDR1 SGHRS and CDR2 YFSETQ. The ends were cut back, 7 bases at V and 0 bases at J, with 7 bases in the middle. The CDR3 covers 12 residues. For the CDR3, the DNA is TGCGCCAGCGGCAGCTTGAACACTGAAGCTTTCTTT. This gives the protein CASGSLNTEAFF.

A few counts support this clone. The J gene is TRBJ1-1, the V gene TRBV19; D not certain. The germline V gene encodes CDR1 LNHDA and CDR2 SQIVND (reference sequence). This CDR3 has 12 residues. V lost 1 base to trimming and J lost 3 bases, with 3 bases between them. Here the CDR3 DNA reads TGTGCCAGTAGTATAGGGTACACTGAAGCTTTCTTT. Amino acid sequence: CASSIGYTEAFF.

The chain joins TRBV4-1 to TRBJ1-1; tentatively, D is TRBD1 (5 bases). This CDR3 contains 13 residues. Germline CDR1 is MGHRA and CDR2 is YSYEKL. V dropped 3 bases and J dropped 4 bases, with 9 bases sitting between them. The CDR3 sequence: CASSQGTGTEAFF. In DNA, the CDR3 is TGCGCCAGCAGCCAGGGGACGGGCACTGAAGCTTTCTTT.

The rearrangement links TRBV19 to TRBJ2-2, with D unresolved. The CDR3 sequence is 12 residues long. CDR1 is LNHDA and CDR2 is SQIVND in the germline V gene (reference sequence). Trimming took 4 bases from V and 6 from J, leaving 6 bases between them. CDR3 sequence reads: CASSTGSGELFF. CDR3 DNA: TGTGCCAGTAGTACTGGATCCGGGGAGCTGTTTTTT.

The rearrangement joins TRBV9 to TRBJ1-1; 8 bases agree with TRBD1. Germline V lookup: CDR1 SGDLS, CDR2 YYNGEE. Unmatched junction bases numbered 12, after V lost 4 bases and J lost 1 base. The CDR3 spans 17 residues. CDR3 sequence (DNA): TGTGCCAGCAGCTCCCCGCGGACAGGGAAGAAGAACACTGAAGCTTTCTTT. Its translation: CASSSPRTGKKNTEAFF.

CDR3 nucleotides: TGTGCCAGCAGCGGAAGAGTGGGCAGAGCAGATACGCAGTATTTT. It specifies CASSGRVGRADTQYF. This sequence joins TRBV4-2 and TRBJ2-3; D remains unclear. From germline, CDR1 is LGHNA and CDR2 YNFKEQ. The CDR3 is 15 residues long. The V and J ends lost 5 bases and 4 bases respectively, with 16 bases between them.

The chain recombines TRBV2 with TRBJ1-3; 7 nucleotides agree with TRBD1. Trimming at V came to 7 bases and at J to 0 bases, leaving 12 bases not matched to a gene. CDR1 SNHLY and CDR2 FYNNEI come from the germline V gene. The CDR3 loop spans 17 amino acids. The DNA of the CDR3 is TGTGCCAGCACCACATCCGACAGGGCCAGCTCTGGAAACACCATATATTTT. Its protein is CASTTSDRASSGNTIYF. The full variable domain, with the rest looked up from reference TRBV2 and TRBJ1-3, is EPEVTQTPSHQVTQMGQEVILRCVPISNHLYFYWYRQILGQKVEFLVSFYNNEISEKSEIFDDQFSVERPDGSNFTLKIRSTKLEDSAMYFCASTTSDRASSGNTIYFGEGSWLTVV.

This clone was seen a single time. The genes are TRBV9 and TRBJ2-7; 10 nucleotides align to TRBD2. CDR1 is SGDLS and CDR2 is YYNGEE in the germline V gene. This CDR3 region has 14 residues. V shed 4 bases, J shed 5 bases, and the junction held 6 bases outside the gene matches. Here the CDR3 DNA reads TGTGCCAGCAGCTCCCGTGGGACTAGCGACGAGCAGTACTTC. It translates to CASSSRGTSDEQYF.

V and J are TRBV27 and TRBJ1-1; weak D call: TRBD1 (5 bases). CDR3 length: 16 amino acids. V was pared by 1 base and J by 3 bases, with 15 bases between. Germline loops: CDR1 MNHEY, CDR2 SMNVEV (reference sequence). In DNA, the CDR3 is TGTGCCAGCAGTTTATTGCCTCGCGTCAGGGACACTGAAGCTTTCTTT. Its protein is CASSLLPRVRDTEAFF.

The rearrangement uses TRBV15 and TRBJ2-1, with D perhaps matching TRBD1 (5 bases). Germline values: CDR1 LNHNV, CDR2 YYDKDF (reference sequence). The CDR3 extends over 12 amino acids. V gave up 4 bases and J gave up 8 bases, with 9 bases separating them. CDR3 protein: CATSKRGHEQFF. CDR3 sequence (DNA): TGTGCCACCAGCAAAAGGGGCCATGAGCAGTTCTTC.

The chain links TRBV27 to TRBJ2-7; D is ambiguous. Per the germline V gene, CDR1 is MNHEY and CDR2 is SMNVEV (reference sequence). The CDR3 has 13 residues. V lost 3 bases, J lost 5 bases, and 11 bases lay in between. CDR3 in DNA: TGTGCCAGCAGTTTGGCAGGTCGGCACGAGCAGTACTTC. Protein product: CASSLAGRHEQYF.

This clone was seen ten or more times. The chain links TRBV29-1 to TRBJ2-1; tentatively, D is TRBD2 (5 bases). CDR1 and CDR2 (germline): SQVTM, ANQGSEA. The CDR3 consists of 12 residues. The V end was cut by 1 base, the J end by 5 bases, with 6 bases between. Here the CDR3 DNA reads TGCAGCGTTGAAGCGAGGGACAATGAGCAGTTCTTC. This codes for CSVEARDNEQFF.

The chain couples TRBV5-1 to TRBJ2-1, with 12 bases matching TRBD1. V dropped 4 bases and J dropped 8; count of bases not matched to a gene: 7. The germline V gene has CDR1 SGHRS and CDR2 YFSETQ. This CDR3 has 15 amino acids. The CDR3: CASSLGQGAGDEQFF. The CDR3 nucleotides read TGCGCCAGCAGCCTGGGACAGGGGGCGGGCGATGAGCAGTTCTTC.